This T cell receptor beta chain originates from a study of blood T cells in healthy people across ages. The use of a sample-barcoded 5' primer and a J-beta primer mix characterized a second PCR of roughly 6 to 12 cycles. MiXCR, run by TCRdb on the 5' RACE reads, gives a single entry per CDR3 protein. The table includes some 1,800,000 distinct CDR3 sequences, around 40% detected once. The CDR3 extends over 14 amino acids. Trimming stripped 10 bases from V and 3 bases from J, with 19 bases between. The germline V gene encodes CDR1 MNHNS and CDR2 SASEGT. The chain combines TRBV6-1 with TRBJ2-7, with D tentatively TRBD1 or TRBD2 (5 bases each). This TCR was sampled from a human donor in good health. Sequencing was carried out using blood. CDR3 nucleotides: TGTGCCACCAAGGTGGACTGGGGCCTCTACGAGCAGTACTTC. Translated, it gives CATKVDWGLYEQYF.